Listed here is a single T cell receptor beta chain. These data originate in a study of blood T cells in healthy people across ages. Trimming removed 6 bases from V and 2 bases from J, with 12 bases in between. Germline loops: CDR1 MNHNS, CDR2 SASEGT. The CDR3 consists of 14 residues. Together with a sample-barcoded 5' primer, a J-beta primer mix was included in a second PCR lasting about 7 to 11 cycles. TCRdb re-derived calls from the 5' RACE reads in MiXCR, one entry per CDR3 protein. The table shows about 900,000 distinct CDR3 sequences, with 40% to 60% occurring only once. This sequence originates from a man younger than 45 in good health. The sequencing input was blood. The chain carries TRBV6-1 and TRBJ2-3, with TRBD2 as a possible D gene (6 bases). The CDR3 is CASRRDRITDTQYF. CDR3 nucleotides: TGTGCCAGCAGGCGGGACCGGATCACAGATACGCAGTATTTT.